A selection of T cell receptor beta chains follows, all from one sample in a study of early T cells in non-severe SARS-CoV-2 infection. TCRdb used MiXCR to reprocess the 5' RACE reads, holding one entry per CDR3 protein. The sample holds around 70,000 distinct CDR3 sequences, 9.1% seen once. The sample comprised whole blood. Receptors were obtained from an adult who was a healthcare worker with PCR-confirmed SARS-CoV-2 infection or an uninfected control (not recorded which). Each CDR3 is given with its conserved first and last residue. Each record gives: J gene, clone size, V gene, D gene, CDR3 DNA, CDR3 protein. D genes are given only for firm matches. Where a row states a size, it is once, few, many or the class of an expanded clone; other rows omit it.

>TRBJ1-3|-|TRBV5-1|-
TGCGCCAGCAGCCGTAAGGGCGGCGGAGACTCTGGAAACACCATATATTTT
CASSRKGGGDSGNTIYF
>TRBJ2-1|few|TRBV19|TRBD2
TGTGCCAGTAGTATTGGCGGGAGAGTTGGCAATGAGCAGTTCTTC
CASSIGGRVGNEQFF
>TRBJ1-1|-|TRBV30|-
TGTGCCTGGTACAGGGACACTGAAGCTTTCTTT
CAWYRDTEAFF
>TRBJ1-1|-|TRBV7-3|TRBD1
TGTGCCAGCAGCTTAAATCCGGGACAGGGGAGAGCTTTCTTT
CASSLNPGQGRAFF
>TRBJ2-1|-|TRBV6-5|TRBD2
TGTGCCAGCAGCCCTAGCGGGGTCCGCTCCTACAATGAGCAGTTCTTC
CASSPSGVRSYNEQFF
>TRBJ2-7|few|TRBV10-1|-
TGCGCCAGCAGTGAGTCGAGCAGGCCGGGACCCCAGAGCTCCTACGAGCAGTACTTC
CASSESSRPGPQSSYEQYF
>TRBJ2-2|-|TRBV2|-
TGTGCCAGCAGCAAGGAGGCCGAAGGAAACCGGGAGCTGTTTTTT
CASSKEAEGNRELFF
>TRBJ1-1|-|TRBV6-1|TRBD1
TGTGCCAGCACTCGTGGGACAGAAAGTGAAGCTTTCTTT
CASTRGTESEAFF
>TRBJ2-1|many|TRBV7-9|TRBD2
TGTGCCAGCAGCTCGACTAGCGGGCCTGAGCAGTTCTTC
CASSSTSGPEQFF
>TRBJ2-6|many|TRBV19|-
TGTGCCAGTAGTATCCCGAGCTCTGGGGCCAACGTCCTGACTTTC
CASSIPSSGANVLTF
>TRBJ2-3|many|TRBV7-3|TRBD1
TGTGCCAGCAGCTCCGGACAGGGTACAGATACGCAGTATTTT
CASSSGQGTDTQYF
>TRBJ2-7|many|TRBV5-5|-
TGTGCCAGCAGCCTAAACCCCGGGACCGTTCCTTACGAGCAGTACTTC
CASSLNPGTVPYEQYF
>TRBJ2-1|many|TRBV7-2|TRBD2
TGTGCCAGCAGCCCAGAGGGACTAGCGGGAGGGTTTACCCCGAGCTCCTACAATGAGCAGTTCTTC
CASSPEGLAGGFTPSSYNEQFF
>TRBJ2-7|few|TRBV7-2|-
TGTGCCAGCAGCTTCCCGGACTCCTACGAGCAGTACTTC
CASSFPDSYEQYF
>TRBJ2-2|-|TRBV24-1|-
TGTGCCACGGGGGGCAAAACTGACCTCGGGGAGCTGTTTTTT
CATGGKTDLGELFF
>TRBJ2-5|many|TRBV25-1|-
TGTGCCAGCAGTGATTTACAGGGAGAAGAGACCCAGTACTTC
CASSDLQGEETQYF
>TRBJ2-7|many|TRBV5-5|-
TGTGCCAGCAGCCTATGGACTCGAAGGAGGACACACTCCTACGAGCAGTACTTC
CASSLWTRRRTHSYEQYF
>TRBJ1-2|many|TRBV5-1|TRBD1
TGCGCCAGCAGCGGGACAGGACCCTATGGCTACACCTTC
CASSGTGPYGYTF
>TRBJ1-1|few|TRBV5-1|-
TGCGCCAGCAGCCCCATGCCGGGACCTTCGCCCGGGGTGAACACTGAAGCTTTCTTT
CASSPMPGPSPGVNTEAFF
>TRBJ2-5|many|TRBV2|TRBD1
TGTGCCAGCAGTGTGGGGACAGGCCGAGAGACCCAGTACTTC
CASSVGTGRETQYF
>TRBJ2-3|-|TRBV6-2/TRBV6-3|TRBD1
TGTGCCAGCAGTTCCTGGGACAGGGAGACCAGCACAGATACGCAGTATTTT
CASSSWDRETSTDTQYF
>TRBJ2-3|many|TRBV7-2|TRBD2
TGTGCCAGCAGCCCAGAGATTCTAGCGGGAGGCCCAGATACGCAGTATTTT
CASSPEILAGGPDTQYF
>TRBJ2-3|-|TRBV9|TRBD1
TGTGCCAGCAGCGCAGACAGGGGGGCAGCCATAGATACGCAGTATTTT
CASSADRGAAIDTQYF
>TRBJ1-1|-|TRBV5-6|-
TGTGCCAGCAGCTTGTACCCGGACACGGCCCCTGAAGCTTTCTTT
CASSLYPDTAPEAFF
>TRBJ1-5|-|TRBV2|-
TGTGCCAGCAGTGAATGGGCAGGTGGGAATCAGCCCCAGCATTTT
CASSEWAGGNQPQHF
>TRBJ1-3|-|TRBV29-1|-
TGCAGCGTTGGGGAATTTGGAAACACCATATATTTT
CSVGEFGNTIYF
>TRBJ2-1|few|TRBV2|TRBD1
TGTGCCAGCAGTGATCTACAGGGGGCACGCTACAATGAGCAGTTCTTC
CASSDLQGARYNEQFF
>TRBJ2-7|-|TRBV7-2|TRBD1
TGTGCCAGCAGCATGTCCCCGGGACAGGGGAACTACGAGCAGTACTTC
CASSMSPGQGNYEQYF
>TRBJ2-3|many|TRBV20-1|TRBD2
TGCAGTGGCCAACTAGCGGGAGTATCAGATACGCAGTATTTT
CSGQLAGVSDTQYF
>TRBJ2-1|few|TRBV24-1|-
TGTGCCACCAGTGATTCCAGCTCCGGGACCGATTACAATGAGCAGTTCTTC
CATSDSSSGTDYNEQFF
>TRBJ1-4|-|TRBV5-4|-
TGTGCCAGCAGCTTGACCGGACATTCAACTAATGAAAAACTGTTTTTT
CASSLTGHSTNEKLFF
>TRBJ2-1|many|TRBV27|TRBD2
TGTGCCAGCAGTCCGTCGGGACTAGCGGGAATAGTCAATGAGCAGTTCTTC
CASSPSGLAGIVNEQFF
>TRBJ2-7|many|TRBV4-1|-
TGCGCCAGCAGTTCGTTCTACGAGCAGTACTTC
CASSSFYEQYF
>TRBJ2-5|-|TRBV9|-
TGTGCCAGCAGCCAGGGAGACGGCCGAAAAGAGACCCAGTACTTC
CASSQGDGRKETQYF
>TRBJ1-5|-|TRBV19|TRBD1
TGTGCCAGTAGTATCGGGACAGGGTTTCAGCCCCAGCATTTT
CASSIGTGFQPQHF